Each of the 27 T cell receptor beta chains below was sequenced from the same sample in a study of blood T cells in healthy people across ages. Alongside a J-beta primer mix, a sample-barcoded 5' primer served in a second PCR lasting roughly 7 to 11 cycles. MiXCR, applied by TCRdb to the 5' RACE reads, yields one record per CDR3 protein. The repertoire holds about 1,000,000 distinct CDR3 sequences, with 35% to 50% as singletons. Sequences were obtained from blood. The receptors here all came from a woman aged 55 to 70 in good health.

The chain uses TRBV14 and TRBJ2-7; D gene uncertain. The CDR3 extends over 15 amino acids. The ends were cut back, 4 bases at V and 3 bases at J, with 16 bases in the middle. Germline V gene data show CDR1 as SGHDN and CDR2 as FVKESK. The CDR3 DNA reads TGTGCCAGCAGCCTGGAGAAAATGAGTTTCTACGAGCAGTACTTC. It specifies CASSLEKMSFYEQYF. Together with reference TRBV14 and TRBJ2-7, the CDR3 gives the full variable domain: EAGVTQFPSHSVIEKGQTVTLRCDPISGHDNLYWYRRVMGKEIKFLLHFVKESKQDESGMPNNRFLAERTGGTYSTLKVQPAELEDSGVYFCASSLEKMSFYEQYFGPGTRLTVT.

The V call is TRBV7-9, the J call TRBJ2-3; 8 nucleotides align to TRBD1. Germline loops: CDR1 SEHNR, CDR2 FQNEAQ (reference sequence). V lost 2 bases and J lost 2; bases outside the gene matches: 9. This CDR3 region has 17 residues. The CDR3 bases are TGTGCCAGCAGCTTACGGGGTGACAGGGGAAACACAGATACGCAGTATTTT. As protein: CASSLRGDRGNTDTQYF.

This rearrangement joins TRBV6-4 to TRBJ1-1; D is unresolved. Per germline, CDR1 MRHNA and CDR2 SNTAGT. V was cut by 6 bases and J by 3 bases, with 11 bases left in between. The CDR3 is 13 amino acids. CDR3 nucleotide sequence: TGTGCCAGCAGGGCCAACCCTTACACTGAAGCTTTCTTT. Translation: CASRANPYTEAFF.

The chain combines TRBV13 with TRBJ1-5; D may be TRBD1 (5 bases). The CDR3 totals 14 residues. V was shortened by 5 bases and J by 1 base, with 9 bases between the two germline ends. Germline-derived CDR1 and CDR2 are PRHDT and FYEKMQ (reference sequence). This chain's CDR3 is CASSTRGSNQPQHF. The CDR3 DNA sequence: TGTGCCAGCAGCACAAGGGGCAGCAATCAGCCCCAGCATTTT.

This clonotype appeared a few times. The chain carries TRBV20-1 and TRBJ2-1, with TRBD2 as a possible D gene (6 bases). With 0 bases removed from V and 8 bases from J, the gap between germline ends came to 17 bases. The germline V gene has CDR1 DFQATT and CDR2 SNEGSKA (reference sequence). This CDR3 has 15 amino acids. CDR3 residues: CSAREGGNFGDEQFF. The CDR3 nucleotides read TGCAGTGCTAGAGAGGGAGGTAATTTTGGCGATGAGCAGTTCTTC.

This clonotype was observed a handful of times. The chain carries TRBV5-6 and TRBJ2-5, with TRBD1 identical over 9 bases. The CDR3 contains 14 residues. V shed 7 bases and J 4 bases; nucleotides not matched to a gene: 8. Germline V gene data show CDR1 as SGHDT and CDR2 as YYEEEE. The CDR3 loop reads CASGRTGEIETQYF. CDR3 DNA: TGTGCCAGCGGAAGGACAGGGGAAATAGAGACCCAGTACTTC.

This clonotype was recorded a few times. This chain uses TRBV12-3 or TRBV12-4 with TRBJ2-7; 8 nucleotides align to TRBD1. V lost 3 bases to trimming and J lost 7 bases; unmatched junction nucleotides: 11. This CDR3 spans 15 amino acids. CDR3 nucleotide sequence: TGTGCCAGCAGTTTCTCTTCAGGGGGCTACAATGAGCAGTACTTC. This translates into CASSFSSGGYNEQYF.

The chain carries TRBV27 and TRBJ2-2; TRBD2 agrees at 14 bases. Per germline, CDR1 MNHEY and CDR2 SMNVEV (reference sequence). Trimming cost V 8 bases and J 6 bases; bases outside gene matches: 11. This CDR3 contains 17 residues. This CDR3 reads CASYGLAGGFGPGELFF. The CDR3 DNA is TGTGCCAGCTACGGACTAGCGGGAGGTTTCGGCCCCGGGGAGCTGTTTTTT.

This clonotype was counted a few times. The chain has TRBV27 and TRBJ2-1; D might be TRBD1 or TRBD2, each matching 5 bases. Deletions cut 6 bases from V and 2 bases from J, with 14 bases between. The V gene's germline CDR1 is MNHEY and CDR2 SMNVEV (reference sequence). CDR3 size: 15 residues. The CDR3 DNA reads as TGTGCCAGCAGCCACGCAGGGAGACCCTACAATGAGCAGTTCTTC. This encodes CASSHAGRPYNEQFF.

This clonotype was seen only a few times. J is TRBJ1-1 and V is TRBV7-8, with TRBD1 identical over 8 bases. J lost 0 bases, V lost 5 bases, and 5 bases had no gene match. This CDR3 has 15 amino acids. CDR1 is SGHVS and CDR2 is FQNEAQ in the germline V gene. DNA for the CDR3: TGTGCCAGCAGCCGGGACAGGAGTGTGAACACTGAAGCTTTCTTT. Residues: CASSRDRSVNTEAFF.

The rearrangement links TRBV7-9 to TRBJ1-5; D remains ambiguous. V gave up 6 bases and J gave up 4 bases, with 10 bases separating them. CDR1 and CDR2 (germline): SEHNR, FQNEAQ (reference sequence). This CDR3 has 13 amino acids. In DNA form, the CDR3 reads TGTGCCAGCAGTTCCCGGGCAAATCAGCCCCAGCATTTT. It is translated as CASSSRANQPQHF.

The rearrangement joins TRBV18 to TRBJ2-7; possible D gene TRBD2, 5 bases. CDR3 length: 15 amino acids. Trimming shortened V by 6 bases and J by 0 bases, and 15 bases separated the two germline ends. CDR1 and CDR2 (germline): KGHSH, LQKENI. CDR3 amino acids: CASSPPGFVSYEQYF. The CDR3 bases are TGTGCCAGCTCGCCTCCGGGGTTTGTCTCCTACGAGCAGTACTTC.

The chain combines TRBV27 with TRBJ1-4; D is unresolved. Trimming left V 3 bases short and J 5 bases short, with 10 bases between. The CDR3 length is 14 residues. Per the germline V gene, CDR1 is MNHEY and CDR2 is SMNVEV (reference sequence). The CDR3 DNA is TGTGCCAGCAGTTTTTTAGGTCTCAATGAAAAACTGTTTTTT. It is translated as CASSFLGLNEKLFF.

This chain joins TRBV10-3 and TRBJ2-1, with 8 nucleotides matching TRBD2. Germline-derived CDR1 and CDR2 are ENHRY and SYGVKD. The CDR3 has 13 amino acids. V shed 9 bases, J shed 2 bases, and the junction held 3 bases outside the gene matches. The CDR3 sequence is CAITSGAYNEQFF. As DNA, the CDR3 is TGTGCCATAACTAGCGGAGCCTACAATGAGCAGTTCTTC.

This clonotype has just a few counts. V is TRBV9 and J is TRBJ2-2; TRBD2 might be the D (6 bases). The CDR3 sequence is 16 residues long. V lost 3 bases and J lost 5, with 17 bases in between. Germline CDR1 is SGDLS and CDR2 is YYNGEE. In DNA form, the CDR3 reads TGTGCCAGCAGCGATTCCCGCGGAGGGCGAACCGGGGAGCTGTTTTTT. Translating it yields CASSDSRGGRTGELFF.

This CDR3 is CAISEEGRVIPEAFF. In nucleotides, the CDR3 is TGTGCCATCAGTGAGGAGGGACGAGTAATCCCTGAAGCTTTCTTT. This rearrangement joins TRBV10-3 to TRBJ1-1; D might be TRBD1 (5 bases). This CDR3 spans 15 amino acids. The V and J ends lost 2 bases and 6 bases respectively, with 16 bases between them. In germline, CDR1 is ENHRY, CDR2 SYGVKD.

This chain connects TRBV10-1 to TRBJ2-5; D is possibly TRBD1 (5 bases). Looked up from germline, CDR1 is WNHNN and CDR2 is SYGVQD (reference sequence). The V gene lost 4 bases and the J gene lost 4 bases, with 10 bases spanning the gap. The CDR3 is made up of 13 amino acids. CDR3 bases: TGCGCCAGCAGTGCAGGGTGGGGAGAGACCCAGTACTTC. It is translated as CASSAGWGETQYF.

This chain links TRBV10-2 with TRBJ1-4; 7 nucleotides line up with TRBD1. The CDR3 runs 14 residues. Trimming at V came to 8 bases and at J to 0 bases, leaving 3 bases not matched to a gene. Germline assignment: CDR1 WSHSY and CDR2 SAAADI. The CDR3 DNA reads TGCGCCAGCCAGGGGGATGCAACTAATGAAAAACTGTTTTTT. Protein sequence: CASQGDATNEKLFF.

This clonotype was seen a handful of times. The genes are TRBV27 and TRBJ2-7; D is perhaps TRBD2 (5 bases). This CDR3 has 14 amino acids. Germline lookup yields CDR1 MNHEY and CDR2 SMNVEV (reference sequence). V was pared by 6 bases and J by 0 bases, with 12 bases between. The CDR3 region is CASSLTTSSYEQYF. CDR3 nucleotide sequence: TGTGCCAGCAGCCTGACTACTAGCTCCTACGAGCAGTACTTC.

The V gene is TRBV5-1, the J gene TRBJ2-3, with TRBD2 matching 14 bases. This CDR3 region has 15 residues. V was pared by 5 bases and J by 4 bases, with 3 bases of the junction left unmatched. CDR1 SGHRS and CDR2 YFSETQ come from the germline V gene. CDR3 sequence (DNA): TGCGCCAGCAGGGAGGGACTAGCGGGAGCAGATACGCAGTATTTT. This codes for CASREGLAGADTQYF.

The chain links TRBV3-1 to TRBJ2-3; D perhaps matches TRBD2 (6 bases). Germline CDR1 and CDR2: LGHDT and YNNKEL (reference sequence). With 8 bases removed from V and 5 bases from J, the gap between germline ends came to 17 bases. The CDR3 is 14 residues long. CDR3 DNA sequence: TGTGCCAGCTCGGACGTACCGGGGGTAGATACGCAGTATTTT. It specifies CASSDVPGVDTQYF.

This CDR3 reads CAWQGDSNQPQHF. In DNA, the CDR3 is TGTGCCTGGCAGGGGGATAGCAATCAGCCCCAGCATTTT. The chain uses TRBV30 and TRBJ1-5, with 7 bases matching TRBD1. CDR3 length equals 13 residues. The V gene's germline CDR1 is GTSNPN and CDR2 SVGIG (reference sequence). The J segment lost 0 bases and the V segment lost 5 bases, leaving 1 base of the junction unmatched. Complete variable domain (other parts from reference TRBV30 and TRBJ1-5): SQTIHQWPATLVQPVGSPLSLECTVEGTSNPNLYWYRQAAGRGLQLLFYSVGIGQISSEVPQNLSASRPQDRQFILSSKKLLLSDSGFYLCAWQGDSNQPQHFGDGTRLSIL.

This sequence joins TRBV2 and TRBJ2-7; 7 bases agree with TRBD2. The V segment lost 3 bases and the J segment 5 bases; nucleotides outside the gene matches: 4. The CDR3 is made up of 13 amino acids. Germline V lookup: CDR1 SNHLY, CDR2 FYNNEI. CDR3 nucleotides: TGTGCCAGCAGTGAGGCGGGGAGGGACGAGCAGTACTTC. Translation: CASSEAGRDEQYF.

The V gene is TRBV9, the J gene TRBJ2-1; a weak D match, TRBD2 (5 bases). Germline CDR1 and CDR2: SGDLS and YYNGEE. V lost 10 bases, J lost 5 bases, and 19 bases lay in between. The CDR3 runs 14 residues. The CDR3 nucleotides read TGTGCCTCCGGGGTAGGCGGAACAAACAATGAGCAGTTCTTC. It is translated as CASGVGGTNNEQFF.

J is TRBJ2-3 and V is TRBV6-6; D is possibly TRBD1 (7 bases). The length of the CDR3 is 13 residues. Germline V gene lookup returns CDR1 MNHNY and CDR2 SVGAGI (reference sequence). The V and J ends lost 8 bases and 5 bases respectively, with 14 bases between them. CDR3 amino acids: CASSQGGIDTQYF. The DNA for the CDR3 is TGTGCCAGCTCCCAGGGGGGAATAGATACGCAGTATTTT.

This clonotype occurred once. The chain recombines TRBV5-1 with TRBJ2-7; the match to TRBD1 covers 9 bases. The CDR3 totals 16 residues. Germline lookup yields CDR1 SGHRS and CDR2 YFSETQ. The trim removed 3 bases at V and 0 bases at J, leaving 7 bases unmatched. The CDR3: CASSSWTGDSSYEQYF. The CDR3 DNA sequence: TGCGCCAGCAGCTCGTGGACAGGGGACTCCTCCTACGAGCAGTACTTC.

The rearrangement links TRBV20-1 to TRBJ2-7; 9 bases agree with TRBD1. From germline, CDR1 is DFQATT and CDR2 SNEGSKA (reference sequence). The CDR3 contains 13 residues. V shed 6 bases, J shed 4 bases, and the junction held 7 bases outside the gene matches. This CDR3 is CSADDRGSYEQYF. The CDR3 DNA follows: TGCAGTGCCGATGACAGGGGGTCTTACGAGCAGTACTTC.